The source of this TCR beta chain is a study of naive and memory T cell subsets. General observations from the study: Potentially, T cell activation and differentiation skew this RNA-based measurement.

The sample holds many counts of this clonotype. The antigen remains undetermined. The library had UMIs added by 3' ligation of an oligonucleotide to TCR cDNA. From germline, CDR1 is SEHNR and CDR2 FQNEAQ (reference sequence). The CDR3 is made up of 15 amino acids. Trimming took off 6 bases at V and 7 bases at J, with 19 bases between the two ends. The SP2 primer and nested alpha and beta constant region primers amplified ligated cDNA in four rounds. TCRdb re-analysed the 5' RACE reads in MiXCR, keeping a single row per CDR3 protein. The table shows about 60,000 distinct CDR3 sequences, with 7% to 8% occurring only once.

The chain uses TRBV7-9 and TRBJ2-1; a weak D match, TRBD1 (8 bases). The source is a female donor in good health. The CDR3 DNA reads as TGTGCCAGCAGTGACAGGGGAAGAGCGGGGAATGAGCAGTTCTTC. This encodes CASSDRGRAGNEQFF. The whole variable domain, remainder taken from reference TRBV7-9 and TRBJ2-1, is DTGVSQNPRHKITKRGQNVTFRCDPISEHNRLYWYRQTLGQGPEFLTYFQNEAQLEKSRLLSDRFSAERPKGSFSTLEIQRTEQGDSAMYLCASSDRGRAGNEQFFGPGTRLTVL.